This passage covers 19 T cell receptor beta chains from one sample sequenced in a study of T cells in Graves' hyperthyroidism and ophthalmopathy. RNA transcripts gave rise to amplified TCR beta CDR3 regions. HTBI primers were used for first-round RT-PCR of the TCR CDR3. TCRdb reprocessed the multiplex PCR reads via MiXCR and lists one record per CDR3 protein. The sample comprises under 250,000 distinct CDR3 sequences, approximately 17% of which are singletons, and 50% rests with the top ten. Sequencing was carried out using blood. The receptors come from a man in his fifties or sixties with Graves' hyperthyroidism.

Ten or more counts support this clonotype. The genes are TRBV19 and TRBJ2-1; 13 bases map to TRBD2. CDR3 length: 16 amino acids. J was trimmed by 9 bases and V by 10 bases; bases with no gene match: 15. Germline CDR1 and CDR2: LNHDA and SQIVND (reference sequence). Written as DNA, the CDR3 is TGTGCCACCGAACGAAACGGACTAGCGGGAGCGGGTGAGCAGTTCTTC. The encoded protein is CATERNGLAGAGEQFF.

This clonotype showed up many times. The chain recombines TRBV18 with TRBJ2-7; D assignment may be TRBD1 or TRBD2 (5 bases each). CDR3 size: 17 residues. CDR1 is KGHSH and CDR2 is LQKENI in the germline V gene. The V gene lost 4 bases and the J gene lost 5 bases, with 24 bases spanning the gap. The CDR3 region is CASSHTTGAFLTDEQYF. For the CDR3, the DNA is TGTGCCAGCTCACACACAACCGGGGCCTTTCTGACGGACGAGCAGTACTTC.

This clonotype was counted ten times or more. The rearrangement uses TRBV2 and TRBJ1-2, with 8 bases that match TRBD1. Germline V CDR1 and CDR2: SNHLY, FYNNEI. The V segment lost 6 bases and the J segment 8 bases; nucleotides outside the gene matches: 11. This CDR3 has 14 residues. CDR3 in DNA: TGTGCCAGCAGAAGACTCGGACAGGGAAGGGGCTACACCTTC. It encodes CASRRLGQGRGYTF.

V is TRBV9 and J is TRBJ2-7; the match to TRBD1 covers 8 bases. CDR3 length equals 15 residues. The V and J ends lost 0 bases and 5 bases, in that order; junction bases with no gene match: 7. Germline CDR1 and CDR2: SGDLS and YYNGEE. The CDR3 reads CASSVAGQGSHEQYF. The CDR3 region has the DNA TGTGCCAGCAGCGTAGCAGGACAGGGTTCCCACGAGCAGTACTTC.

The chain combines TRBV20-1 with TRBJ2-1; 9 positions agree with TRBD2. From germline, CDR1 is DFQATT and CDR2 SNEGSKA (reference sequence). This CDR3 contains 14 residues. The CDR3 loop reads CITPGGRGGHEQFF. CDR3 nucleotide sequence: TGCATTACACCGGGCGGGAGGGGTGGCCATGAGCAGTTCTTC.

This clonotype was seen at least ten times. This chain joins TRBV28 and TRBJ1-5, with TRBD1 identical over 9 bases. Germline CDR1 reads MDHEN; CDR2 reads SYDVKM. The CDR3 extends over 16 amino acids. Trimming took 6 bases from V and 1 from J; bases not matched to a gene: 7. The CDR3 DNA reads as TGTGCCAGCAGCGGGACAGGGCTGCGGAGCAATCAGCCCCAGCATTTT. This gives the protein CASSGTGLRSNQPQHF.

This clonotype was counted at least ten times. The chain combines TRBV12-3 or TRBV12-4 with TRBJ1-1; unclear D gene. Trimming shortened V by 5 bases and J by 1 base, and 8 bases separated the two germline ends. The CDR3 totals 13 residues. The CDR3 protein is CASSRAANTEAFF. CDR3 nucleotide sequence: TGTGCCAGCAGTCGGGCCGCGAACACTGAAGCTTTCTTT.

About this clonotype: Its ends do not fully match the called genes, so a read error is possible. The V call is TRBV7-9, the J call TRBJ1-4, with 8 bases lining up with TRBD1. The CDR3 sequence is 14 residues long. CDR1 SEHNR and CDR2 FQNEAQ come from the germline V gene (reference sequence). The CDR3 sequence is CASSSGQAAEKLVF. CDR3 coding DNA: TGTGCCAGCAGCTCGGGACAGGCCGCGGAAAAACTGGTTTTT.

This clonotype was observed at least ten times. The genes are TRBV20-1 and TRBJ2-7; 11 nucleotides line up with TRBD2. V gave up 0 bases and J gave up 6 bases; unmatched junction bases: 13. This CDR3 has 17 residues. CDR1 is DFQATT, CDR2 SNEGSKA, per germline (reference sequence). CDR3 sequence (DNA): TGCAGTGCTAGAGACGTCCTGACTAGCGGGATTATTGGCGAGCAGTACTTC. Its translation: CSARDVLTSGIIGEQYF.

This clonotype was seen repeatedly, ten times or more. This chain joins TRBV7-2 and TRBJ1-5; D unresolved. Germline V gene data show CDR1 as SGHTA and CDR2 as FQGNSA. The CDR3 loop spans 15 amino acids. The ends were cut back, 4 bases at V and 0 bases at J, with 10 bases in the middle. Here the CDR3 reads CASSSGPYSNQPQHF. CDR3 nucleotide sequence: TGTGCCAGCAGCTCAGGACCTTATAGCAATCAGCCCCAGCATTTT.

This clonotype was detected many times. V gene TRBV25-1 combines with J gene TRBJ1-1, with 9 bases fitting TRBD1. Germline V gives CDR1 MGHDK, CDR2 SYGVNS. This CDR3 spans 13 amino acids. J was trimmed by 3 bases and V by 11 bases; bases with no gene match: 7. The CDR3 sequence is CASTGGAYTEAFF. CDR3 bases: TGTGCCTCCACAGGGGGCGCTTACACTGAAGCTTTCTTT.

Worth noting for this clonotype: One junction end disagrees with the germline gene, perhaps due to a read error. V gene TRBV6-1 combines with J gene TRBJ2-5; D gene ambiguous. Germline loops: CDR1 MNHNS, CDR2 SASEGT. There are 14 residues in the CDR3. This chain's CDR3 is CASSKNPSQEAQYF. Here the CDR3 DNA reads TGTGCCAGCAGTAAAAACCCCTCCCAAGAGGCCCAGTACTTC.

This clonotype was detected ten times or more. The chain has TRBV20-1 and TRBJ2-1, with 12 bases matching TRBD2. This CDR3 contains 15 residues. Trimming took 7 bases from V and 1 from J; bases not matched to a gene: 5. The germline gives CDR1 DFQATT, CDR2 SNEGSKA (reference sequence). The CDR3 DNA is TGCAGTGTACTAGCGGGAGGAGGGTCCTACAATGAGCAGTTCTTC. Translation gives CSVLAGGGSYNEQFF.

The table lists this clonotype with a few counts. The chain has TRBV6-2 or TRBV6-3 and TRBJ2-2, with D unresolved. CDR3 length equals 12 residues. Germline lookup yields CDR1 MNHEY and CDR2 SVGEGT. Between the trimmed V and J ends, which lost 2 bases and 8 bases, there was a span of 6 bases. This CDR3 reads CASSYRAGELFF. In nucleotides, the CDR3 is TGTGCCAGCAGTTACAGGGCTGGGGAGCTGTTTTTT.

This clonotype was picked up many times. The J gene is TRBJ2-7, the V gene TRBV11-2; 12 nucleotides align to TRBD2. Germline V lookup: CDR1 SGHAT, CDR2 FQNNGV. This CDR3 comprises 16 residues. V lost 5 bases and J lost 4; bases outside the gene matches: 9. CDR3 in amino acids: CASSPRTSGKGYEQYF. The CDR3 nucleotides read TGTGCCAGCAGCCCGAGGACTAGCGGGAAAGGGTACGAGCAGTACTTC. The entire variable domain, with the rest obtained from reference TRBV11-2 and TRBJ2-7, is as follows: EAGVAQSPRYKIIEKRQSVAFWCNPISGHATLYWYQQILGQGPKLLIQFQNNGVVDDSQLPKDRFSAERLKGVDSTLKIQPAKLEDSAVYLCASSPRTSGKGYEQYFGPGTRLTVT.

This clonotype was detected a few times. The chain is built from TRBV6-2 or TRBV6-3 and TRBJ2-6; no reliable D call. This CDR3 is built from 15 residues. The V gene lost 0 bases and the J gene lost 0 bases, with 3 bases spanning the gap. Germline V gene sequence: CDR1 MNHEY, CDR2 SVGEGT. In DNA, the CDR3 is TGTGCCAGCAGTTACTCGAGCTCTGGGGCCAACGTCCTGACTTTC. Protein product: CASSYSSSGANVLTF.

The V call is TRBV27, the J call TRBJ2-3, with D maybe TRBD2 (6 bases). V was pared by 6 bases and J by 4 bases, with 11 bases between. The CDR3 length is 13 residues. The V gene's germline CDR1 is MNHEY and CDR2 SMNVEV (reference sequence). CDR3 sequence (DNA): TGTGCCAGCAGGGGAGGTGGGCCAGATACGCAGTATTTT. Encoded protein: CASRGGGPDTQYF.

This clonotype has at least ten counts. This CDR3 reads CASSPRAITDTQYF. In DNA, the CDR3 is TGTGCCAGCAGCCCCCGGGCAATCACAGATACGCAGTATTTT. The V call is TRBV7-2, the J call TRBJ2-3; D call uncertain. Germline-derived CDR1 and CDR2 are SGHTA and FQGNSA. With 5 bases removed from V and 2 bases from J, the gap between germline ends came to 11 bases. CDR3 length: 14 amino acids.

The V call is TRBV6-1, the J call TRBJ1-5; perhaps TRBD1 as D (6 bases). Germline CDR1 is MNHNS and CDR2 is SASEGT. V lost 5 bases, J lost 4 bases, and 21 bases lay in between. This CDR3 contains 17 residues. CDR3 sequence (DNA): TGTGCCAGCAGTAGCGGCCAGGGGTCGGGCGGAAATCAGCCCCAGCATTTT. Translating gives CASSSGQGSGGNQPQHF.